A selection of T cell receptor beta chains follows, all from one sample in a study of OX40 agonist ivuxolimab in advanced cancers. Only in-frame clones appear in the TCRdb table, and some are missing; sequencing was by immunoSEQ multiplex PCR. Of 65,000 to 90,000 clones in the sample, about 89% were seen once. Here the sequenced sample was CD4+ or CD8+ T cells sorted from blood, taken in a trial of the OX40 agonist ivuxolimab. Source of these receptors: an adult with an advanced solid tumor such as melanoma, head and neck, liver or kidney cancer. CDR3s include the opening cysteine and the closing phenylalanine or tryptophan. D genes are given only for firm matches. Size is omitted from some rows. Given values are once, few, many or a class for expanded clones.

j_call d_call clone_size v_call cdr3_aa cdr3_nt
TRBJ1-6 TRBD1 . TRBV19 CASSPWTGPGNSPLHF TGTGCCAGTAGTCCATGGACAGGGCCGGGCAATTCACCCCTCCACTTT
TRBJ1-1 . . TRBV7-9 CASSSRDGMNTEAFF TGTGCCAGCAGCTCCCGGGACGGCATGAACACTGAAGCTTTCTTT
TRBJ2-1 . . TRBV6-6 CASSYADNEQFF TGTGCCAGCAGTTACGCGGACAATGAGCAGTTCTTC
TRBJ1-4 . . TRBV19 CASNPGDGKLFF TGTGCCAGTAATCCAGGGGACGGCAAACTGTTTTTT
TRBJ1-1 . . TRBV5-5 CASSRGGTEAFF TGTGCCAGCAGCCGAGGGGGGACTGAAGCTTTCTTT
TRBJ1-2 . many TRBV7-6 CASSLGDGTNYGYTF TGTGCCAGCAGCTTAGGGGACGGTACTAACTATGGCTACACCTTC
TRBJ2-7 . . TRBV5-1 CASSFRPPGGEQYF TGCGCCAGCAGCTTTCGACCGCCCGGGGGTGAGCAGTACTTC
TRBJ2-1 TRBD1 . TRBV9 CASSVVGTGRDEQFF TGTGCCAGCAGCGTAGTAGGGACAGGGCGGGATGAGCAGTTCTTC
TRBJ1-5 . . TRBV4-3 CASSQVRGANQPQHF TGCGCCAGCAGCCAAGTCAGGGGCGCGAATCAGCCCCAGCATTTT
TRBJ1-2 TRBD1 . TRBV28 CASRFLDRAYGYTF TGTGCCAGCAGATTCCTGGACAGGGCCTATGGCTACACCTTC
TRBJ1-5 TRBD1 . TRBV19 CASSTWTGQNQPQHF TGTGCCAGTAGTACCTGGACAGGGCAGAATCAGCCCCAGCATTTT
TRBJ1-4 TRBD1 . TRBV4-3 CASSQERTGGEGEKLFF TGCGCCAGCAGCCAAGAGCGAACAGGGGGAGAGGGTGAAAAACTGTTTTTT
TRBJ2-1 . . TRBV6-5 CASSQQEDHPEQFF TGTGCCAGCAGTCAACAGGAGGACCACCCCGAGCAGTTCTTC
TRBJ1-5 . . TRBV6-5 CASSLSTRPQHF TGTGCCAGCAGCCTCTCGACGCGGCCCCAGCATTTT
TRBJ1-2 TRBD1 . TRBV30 CAWSVLQGANGYTF TGTGCCTGGAGTGTATTACAGGGGGCCAATGGCTACACCTTC
TRBJ2-1 TRBD1 . TRBV30 CANDRGFSSYNEQFF TGTGCGAACGACAGGGGATTTTCGTCCTACAATGAGCAGTTCTTC
TRBJ1-1 . . TRBV30 CAWRVLVAEAFF TGTGCCTGGAGAGTTCTGGTGGCTGAAGCTTTCTTT
TRBJ2-1 . . TRBV4-2 CASSQDLLVVEQFF TGTGCCAGCAGCCAAGATCTGCTCGTGGTTGAGCAGTTCTTC
TRBJ2-3 TRBD2 . TRBV7-9 CASSLLLAGGRSDTQYF TGTGCCAGCAGCTTATTGCTAGCGGGGGGGCGTTCAGATACGCAGTATTTT
TRBJ2-1 . . TRBV2 CASSGDRLIGLDPNEQFF TGTGCCAGCAGTGGGGACAGGCTAATTGGACTAGACCCCAATGAGCAGTTCTTC
TRBJ1-5 TRBD1 . TRBV28 CASRVQGILSQPQHF TGTGCCAGCAGGGTACAGGGGATTTTGAGTCAGCCCCAGCATTTT
TRBJ2-1 . . TRBV27 CASSYSSSYNEQFF TGTGCCAGCAGTTATAGTAGTTCGTACAATGAGCAGTTCTTC
TRBJ2-5 . . TRBV25-1 CASSEGETQYF TGTGCCAGCAGTGAGGGGGAGACCCAGTACTTC
TRBJ2-3 . . TRBV27 CASSLWEPSTDTQYF TGTGCCAGCAGTTTATGGGAACCTAGCACAGATACGCAGTATTTT
TRBJ1-3 TRBD1 . TRBV4-1 CASSQEDRGFGNTIYF TGCGCCAGCAGCCAAGAAGACAGGGGGTTTGGAAACACCATATATTTT
TRBJ1-1 . . TRBV30 CAWSVGERSLAFF TGTGCCTGGAGTGTAGGGGAGCGAAGTCTAGCTTTCTTT
TRBJ2-7 TRBD2 . TRBV5-6 CASSAWSGGYEQYF TGTGCCAGCAGCGCATGGTCGGGGGGATACGAGCAGTACTTC
TRBJ1-1 . . TRBV19 CASRLGLGYTEAFF TGTGCCAGTAGACTAGGGTTGGGGTACACTGAAGCTTTCTTT
TRBJ2-7 . . TRBV28 CASSLLAHRFSSYEQYF TGTGCCAGCAGTTTACTGGCACACAGGTTCAGCTCCTACGAGCAGTACTTC
TRBJ2-7 . . TRBV4-2 CASSQEGGGPYEQYF TGTGCCAGCAGCCAAGAAGGAGGGGGACCCTACGAGCAGTACTTC
TRBJ2-2 . once TRBV30 CAWGQENANTGELFF TGTGCCTGGGGGCAGGAAAATGCGAACACCGGGGAGCTGTTTTTT
TRBJ2-1 TRBD2 . TRBV30 CAWSPRGGSSYNEQFF TGTGCCTGGAGTCCCCGGGGGGGAAGCTCCTACAATGAGCAGTTCTTC
TRBJ2-1 . . TRBV30 CAWTVDWGNEQFF TGTGCCTGGACCGTGGATTGGGGTAATGAGCAGTTCTTC
TRBJ1-5 . . TRBV2 CASSERGRQPQHF TGTGCCAGCAGTGAGCGGGGGAGACAGCCCCAGCATTTT
TRBJ2-7 . . TRBV6-5 CASSYGTAGYEQYF TGTGCCAGCAGTTACGGGACAGCGGGCTACGAGCAGTACTTC
TRBJ1-1 TRBD1 . TRBV28 CASSLYGETGGGVGVAFF TGTGCCAGCAGTTTATATGGTGAGACAGGGGGCGGTGTTGGCGTAGCTTTCTTT
TRBJ1-1 . . TRBV7-8 CASSLLEIGNTEAFF TGTGCCAGCAGCTTACTGGAAATTGGGAACACTGAAGCTTTCTTT
TRBJ2-1 TRBD2 . TRBV6-5 CASRVSGDSCNEQFF TGTGCCAGCAGGGTTAGCGGGGACTCCTGCAATGAGCAGTTCTTC
TRBJ2-7 . . TRBV7-6 CASSLGFASELSYEQYF TGTGCCAGCAGCTTAGGGTTCGCGTCCGAACTATCCTACGAGCAGTACTTC
TRBJ1-5 TRBD1 . TRBV30 CAWSVRGDSQPQHF TGTGCCTGGAGTGTACGGGGGGACAGTCAGCCCCAGCATTTT
TRBJ2-2 . once TRBV27 CASSLLPDAGELFF TGTGCCAGCAGTTTATTGCCAGACGCCGGGGAACTGTTTTTT
TRBJ1-2 . . TRBV2 CASSEGLRTDGYTF TGTGCCAGCAGTGAAGGCTTGAGGACAGATGGCTACACCTTC
TRBJ2-7 . . TRBV7-3 CASSLGRTYEQYF TGTGCCAGCAGCTTGGGCAGGACCTACGAGCAGTACTTC
TRBJ1-6 TRBD1 . TRBV6-5 CASSSSTGENSPLHF TGTGCCAGCAGTTCATCGACAGGGGAAAATTCACCCCTCCACTTT
TRBJ2-2 . . TRBV28 CASSLFAGELFF TGTGCCAGCAGTTTATTCGCCGGGGAGCTGTTTTTT
TRBJ2-6 . . TRBV2 CASSGDLTNSGANVLTF TGTGCCAGCAGTGGGGACCTTACGAACTCTGGGGCCAACGTCCTGACTTTC
TRBJ2-3 . . TRBV28 CASSRRTEVIYTDTQYF TGTGCCAGCAGCCGTCGTACGGAAGTAATTTACACAGATACGCAGTATTTT
TRBJ2-1 . once TRBV6-5 CASSGSYNEQFF TGTGCCAGCAGTGGCTCCTACAATGAGCAGTTCTTC
TRBJ1-1 . . TRBV19 CASGWRGSEAFF TGTGCCAGTGGGTGGAGGGGATCTGAAGCTTTCTTT
TRBJ2-7 TRBD1 once TRBV7-2 CASSPHRGRLDEQYF TGTGCCAGCAGCCCTCACAGGGGGCGGCTAGACGAGCAGTACTTC
TRBJ1-1 . . TRBV11-2 CASSLDPGATGLNTEAFF TGTGCCAGCAGCTTAGATCCGGGGGCGACGGGGTTGAACACTGAAGCTTTCTTT
TRBJ2-3 . . TRBV7-3 CASSLGAHPTDTQYF TGTGCCAGCAGCTTGGGCGCACATCCCACAGATACGCAGTATTTT
TRBJ2-1 TRBD2 . TRBV4-3 CASSPGLAGFGEQFF TGCGCCAGCAGCCCGGGACTAGCGGGTTTCGGTGAGCAGTTCTTC
TRBJ2-1 . few TRBV6-5 CASTGSGYNEQFF TGTGCCAGCACGGGAAGCGGTTACAATGAGCAGTTCTTC
TRBJ1-5 . . TRBV10-3 CAISERGAAGQPQHF TGTGCCATCAGTGAGCGAGGGGCCGCGGGTCAGCCCCAGCATTTT
TRBJ2-1 . . TRBV7-7 CASSLFSLGNEQFF TGTGCTAGCAGCTTATTTTCCTTAGGTAATGAGCAGTTCTTC
TRBJ1-3 . . TRBV12-5 CASGLNSSSGNTIYF TGTGCTAGTGGTTTGAACAGTTCCTCTGGAAACACCATATATTTT
TRBJ2-1 . . TRBV28 CASSWTEGGGQFF TGTGCCAGCAGTTGGACTGAGGGTGGCGGGCAGTTCTTC
TRBJ2-2 TRBD2 once TRBV13 CASSLGGTSAGELFF TGTGCCAGCAGCTTAGGAGGGACTAGCGCCGGGGAGCTGTTTTTT
TRBJ1-1 . once TRBV10-3 CAISESNLFEAFF TGTGCCATCAGTGAGTCGAACCTTTTTGAAGCTTTCTTT